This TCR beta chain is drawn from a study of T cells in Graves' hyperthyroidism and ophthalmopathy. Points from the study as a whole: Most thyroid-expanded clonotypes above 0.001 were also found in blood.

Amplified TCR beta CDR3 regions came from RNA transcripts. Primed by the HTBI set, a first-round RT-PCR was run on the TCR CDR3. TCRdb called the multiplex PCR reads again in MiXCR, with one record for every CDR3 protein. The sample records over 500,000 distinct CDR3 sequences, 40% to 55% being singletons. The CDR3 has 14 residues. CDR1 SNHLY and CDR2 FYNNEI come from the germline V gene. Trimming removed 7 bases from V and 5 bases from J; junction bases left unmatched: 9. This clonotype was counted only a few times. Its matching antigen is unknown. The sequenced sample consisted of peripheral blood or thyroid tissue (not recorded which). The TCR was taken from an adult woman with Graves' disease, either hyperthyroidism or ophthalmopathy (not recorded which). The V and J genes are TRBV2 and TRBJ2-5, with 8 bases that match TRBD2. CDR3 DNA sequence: TGTGCCAGCACGTTTGGAATAGCGGGGGAGACCCAGTACTTC. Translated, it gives CASTFGIAGETQYF.